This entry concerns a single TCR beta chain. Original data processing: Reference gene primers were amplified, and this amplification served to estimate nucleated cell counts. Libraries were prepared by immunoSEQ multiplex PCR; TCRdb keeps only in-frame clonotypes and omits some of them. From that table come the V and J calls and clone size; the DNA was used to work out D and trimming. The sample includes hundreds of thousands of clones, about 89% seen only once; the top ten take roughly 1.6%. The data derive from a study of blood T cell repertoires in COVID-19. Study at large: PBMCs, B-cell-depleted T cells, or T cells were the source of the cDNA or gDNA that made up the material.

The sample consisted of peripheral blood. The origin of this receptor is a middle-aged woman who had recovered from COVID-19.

The CDR3: CASSLIASGGYEQFF. CDR3 sequence (DNA): TGTGCCAGCAGCTTAATCGCTAGCGGGGGATACGAGCAGTTCTTC. The genes are TRBV7-2 and TRBJ2-1, with 10 bases fitting TRBD2. This CDR3 has 15 residues. Trimming cost V 2 bases and J 10 bases; bases outside gene matches: 8. Germline lookup yields CDR1 SGHTA and CDR2 FQGNSA. Full variable domain (remainder filled in from reference TRBV7-2 and TRBJ2-1): GAGVSQSPSNKVTEKGKDVELRCDPISGHTALYWYRQSLGQGLEFLIYFQGNSAPDKSGLPSDRFSAERTGGSVSTLTIQRTQQEDSAVYLCASSLIASGGYEQFFGPGTRLTVL.